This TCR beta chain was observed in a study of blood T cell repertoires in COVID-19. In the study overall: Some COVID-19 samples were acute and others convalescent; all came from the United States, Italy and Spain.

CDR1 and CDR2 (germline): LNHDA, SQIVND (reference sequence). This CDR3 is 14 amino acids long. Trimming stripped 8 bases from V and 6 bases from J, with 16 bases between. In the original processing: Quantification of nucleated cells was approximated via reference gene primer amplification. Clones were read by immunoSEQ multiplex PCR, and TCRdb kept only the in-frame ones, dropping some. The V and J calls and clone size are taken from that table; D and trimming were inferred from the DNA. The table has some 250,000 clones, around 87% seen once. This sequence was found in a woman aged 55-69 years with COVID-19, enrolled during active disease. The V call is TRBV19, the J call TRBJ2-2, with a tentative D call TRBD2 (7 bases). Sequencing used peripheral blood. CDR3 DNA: TGTGCCAGTCAACTTACAGGGAGGGCCGGGGAGCTGTTTTTT. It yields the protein CASQLTGRAGELFF.